These 15 T cell receptor beta chains were all obtained from the same sample, sequenced in a study of cytomegalovirus exposure and HLA in healthy donors. Researchers ran the PCR with 60 Vbeta and 13 Jbeta primers. Data came from immunoSEQ multiplex PCR; TCRdb stores just in-frame clones and leaves some out. The data hold about 160,000 clones, with approximately 80% observed a single time. Material for sequencing was PBMCs. These receptors were taken from a man aged 25-40 years in good health and CMV-seropositive.

The V call is TRBV30, the J call TRBJ1-5; D not resolved. CDR1 is GTSNPN and CDR2 is SVGIG in the germline V gene (reference sequence). The CDR3 is made up of 15 amino acids. V lost 1 base and J 0 bases, leaving 10 bases between the germline ends. DNA of the CDR3: TGTGCCTGGAGTGCCGTGGGCAATAGCAATCAGCCCCAGCATTTT. It translates to CAWSAVGNSNQPQHF.

This clone was seen a handful of times. This sequence joins TRBV7-6 and TRBJ2-7, with 7 bases that match TRBD1. Per the germline V gene, CDR1 is SGHVS and CDR2 is FNYEAQ. The CDR3 extends over 15 amino acids. V lost 3 bases, J lost 5 bases, and 10 bases stayed unmatched. The CDR3 DNA is TGTGCCAGCAGCTTGTACCAAGGACAGGCCGACGAGCAGTACTTC. Translation: CASSLYQGQADEQYF.

The chain recombines TRBV18 with TRBJ1-1; D is undetermined. With 1 base removed from V and 1 base from J, the gap between germline ends came to 10 bases. CDR1 and CDR2 (germline): KGHSH, LQKENI. The CDR3 is made up of 15 amino acids. CDR3 sequence reads: CASSPRSGKNTEAFF. CDR3 coding DNA: TGTGCCAGCTCACCACGGAGTGGCAAGAACACTGAAGCTTTCTTT.

This clone has more than one count but fewer than ten. V gene TRBV6-1 combines with J gene TRBJ2-7; 10 bases are a match to TRBD2. In germline, CDR1 is MNHNS, CDR2 SASEGT. The J segment lost 1 base and the V segment lost 8 bases, leaving 5 bases of the junction unmatched. This CDR3 region has 14 residues. CDR3 amino acids: CASATSGVSYEQYF. The CDR3 nucleotides are TGTGCCAGCGCAACTAGCGGGGTTTCCTACGAGCAGTACTTC.

The chain is built from TRBV6-6 and TRBJ2-2, with 7 bases that match TRBD1. Germline CDR1 is MNHNY and CDR2 is SVGAGI (reference sequence). Trimming at V came to 2 bases and at J to 6 bases, leaving 3 bases not matched to a gene. CDR3 length equals 14 residues. CDR3 loop: CASSYGQGAGELFF. The CDR3 nucleotides are TGTGCCAGCAGTTACGGGCAGGGGGCCGGGGAGCTGTTTTTT.

This sequence joins TRBV27 and TRBJ1-6; D is uncertain. V lost 5 bases, J lost 14 bases, and 16 bases lay in between. The CDR3 is made up of 13 amino acids. Germline lookup yields CDR1 MNHEY and CDR2 SMNVEV (reference sequence). The CDR3 spells CASSPGEDVALHF. The CDR3 DNA reads TGTGCCAGCAGTCCCGGTGAGGATGTAGCCCTCCACTTT.

This chain links TRBV28 with TRBJ2-3; TRBD2 matches 14 bases. The CDR3 covers 16 residues. Germline V gives CDR1 MDHEN, CDR2 SYDVKM. J was trimmed by 5 bases and V by 5 bases; bases with no gene match: 6. CDR3 protein: CASSPQGLAGGDTQYF. The CDR3, as DNA: TGTGCCAGCAGTCCCCAAGGACTAGCGGGGGGAGATACGCAGTATTTT.

This chain joins TRBV28 and TRBJ2-7, with D perhaps TRBD1 (6 bases). Germline-derived CDR1 and CDR2 are MDHEN and SYDVKM. The V and J ends lost 5 bases and 3 bases respectively, with 11 bases between them. CDR3 length: 13 amino acids. CDR3 nucleotides: TGTGCCAGCAGTACCGGACAGAACTACGAGCAGTACTTC. Its protein is CASSTGQNYEQYF. The full variable domain, with the rest looked up from reference TRBV28 and TRBJ2-7, is DVKVTQSSRYLVKRTGEKVFLECVQDMDHENMFWYRQDPGLGLRLIYFSYDVKMKEKGDIPEGYSVSREKKERFSLILESASTNQTSMYLCASSTGQNYEQYFGPGTRLTVT.

The chain has TRBV2 and TRBJ1-2; D is undetermined. The CDR3 loop spans 13 amino acids. Trimming pared 4 bases from V and 6 bases from J, leaving 12 bases between. Germline V gene sequence: CDR1 SNHLY, CDR2 FYNNEI. In DNA form, the CDR3 reads TGTGCCAGCAGTGGGGCCGATCGCCATGGCTACACCTTC. Protein sequence: CASSGADRHGYTF.

The CDR3 sequence is CASSLVGGDGNSPLHF. CDR3 bases: TGCGCCAGCAGCTTAGTTGGAGGGGACGGCAATTCACCCCTCCACTTT. The chain has TRBV5-1 and TRBJ1-6; weak D call: TRBD1 (5 bases). The CDR3 loop spans 16 amino acids. CDR1 SGHRS and CDR2 YFSETQ come from the germline V gene. Between the trimmed V and J ends, which lost 2 bases and 7 bases, there was a span of 16 bases.

V and J are TRBV4-1 and TRBJ1-1, with TRBD1 identical over 7 bases. V lost 4 bases and J lost 7; bases outside the gene matches: 9. This CDR3 comprises 14 residues. Germline V gene data show CDR1 as MGHRA and CDR2 as YSYEKL. As DNA, the CDR3 is TGCGCCAGCAGCCGGAAGACAGGGTCGGATGAAGCTTTCTTT. Its translation is CASSRKTGSDEAFF.

The CDR3 is CASSHSSGGNNEQFF. The DNA for the CDR3 is TGCGCCAGCAGCCACTCTAGCGGGGGGAACAATGAGCAGTTCTTC. V and J are TRBV4-3 and TRBJ2-1; 11 bases line up with TRBD2. CDR3 length: 15 amino acids. Germline V gene data show CDR1 as LGHNA and CDR2 as YSLEER. J gave up 5 bases and V 3 bases, and 3 bases lay outside the gene matches.

To note about this clone: One end of the junction is discordant with germline, which a read error may explain. The chain links TRBV9 to TRBJ1-4; D may be TRBD1 (5 bases). Germline V gene sequence: CDR1 SGDLS, CDR2 YYNGEE. The CDR3 consists of 13 residues. CDR3 sequence reads: CASSSGPKEKLFF. DNA of the CDR3: TGTGCCAGCAGCTCAGGGCCTAAGGAAAAACTGTTTTTT.

This clone was seen just once. The chain combines TRBV9 with TRBJ2-7, with 8 positions matching TRBD2. V trimming: 3 bases; J trimming: 2 bases; junction bases outside the gene matches: 4. The length of the CDR3 is 14 residues. Germline CDR1 reads SGDLS; CDR2 reads YYNGEE. The CDR3 sequence is CASSEGGGTYEQYF. The DNA of the CDR3 is TGTGCCAGCAGCGAGGGCGGGGGGACCTACGAGCAGTACTTC.

This sequence joins TRBV2 and TRBJ2-5; D is unclear. Germline V lookup: CDR1 SNHLY, CDR2 FYNNEI. This CDR3 has 14 amino acids. V lost 3 bases and J 5 bases, leaving 13 bases between the germline ends. The CDR3 is CASSDGTARETQYF. The CDR3 DNA is TGTGCCAGCAGTGACGGTACAGCCAGGGAGACCCAGTACTTC. Drawing the rest from reference TRBV2 and TRBJ2-5, the complete variable domain is EPEVTQTPSHQVTQMGQEVILRCVPISNHLYFYWYRQILGQKVEFLVSFYNNEISEKSEIFDDQFSVERPDGSNFTLKIRSTKLEDSAMYFCASSDGTARETQYFGPGTRLLVL.